The 2 T cell receptor beta chains below come from one sample, sequenced in a study of T-cell reconstitution after alpha-beta-depleted transplantation in children (dated by TCRdb to 2016 to 2017). Preparation of the library involved PCR. Sequenced on an Illumina HiSeq 2500. Molecular barcoding was employed in the preparation of TCR libraries, with unique molecular identifiers being used to normalize TCRbeta repertoire quantification. TCRdb reprocessing: public reads trimmed at Q25 with fastp, clones called with MiXCR, in-frame beta chains kept. Rows matching on CDR3 protein sequence are summarized as one entry with the most common DNA and genes. The sample table holds around 600,000 distinct CDR3 sequences, of which roughly 15% were seen once. 0.9% to 1.2% of the sample comes from the top ten. Sequencing was performed on PBMCs from the stem cell graft donor, taken from the stem cell graft. The receptor set was obtained from a human donor who donated a stem cell graft to a child with acute myeloid leukemia.

The sample holds many counts of this clonotype. The chain's CDR3 is CASSSTGTLPTGANVLTF. The CDR3 nucleotides read TGTGCCAGCAGTTCTACCGGGACTCTACCTACAGGGGCCAACGTCCTGACTTTC. The rearrangement joins TRBV6-2 or TRBV6-3 to TRBJ2-6; tentatively, D is TRBD2 (6 bases). The CDR3 contains 18 residues. Trimming removed 4 bases from V and 4 bases from J, with 20 bases in between. Germline lookup yields CDR1 MNHEY and CDR2 SVGEGT.

Only a few counts were recorded for this clonotype. The chain has TRBV11-2 and TRBJ2-1; D gene uncertain. There are 13 residues in the CDR3. V gave up 3 bases and J gave up 7 bases, with 10 bases separating them. Germline V gene lookup returns CDR1 SGHAT and CDR2 FQNNGV. The CDR3 DNA reads as TGTGCCAGCAGCTTTCTCGGCGCGAATGAGCAGTTCTTC. Its translation: CASSFLGANEQFF.